This is a list of T cell receptor beta chains from one sample in a study of T cell responses to AZD1222 COVID-19 vaccine. The method was immunoSEQ multiplex PCR; TCRdb's version includes in-frame clones alone and lacks a portion of them. Found here are about 90,000 clones, approximately 89% of them singletons; the top ten hold more than 5%. Here the sequenced sample was peripheral blood, taken 28 days after the second AZD1222 dose. These receptors came from an adult who received the AZD1222 COVID-19 vaccine. Each CDR3 is given with its conserved first and last residue. The D gene is left open where the match is weak. Clone size is not always given. Where it is, it says once, few, many or a class for expanded clones.

length	V	D	J	size	DNA	CDR3
16	TRBV7-9	-	TRBJ1-1	-	TGTGCCAGCAGCTTAGATAGGCGGGGGACGAACACTGAAGCTTTCTTT	CASSLDRRGTNTEAFF
15	TRBV3-1/TRBV3-2	-	TRBJ1-2	-	TGTGCCAGCAGCCCCGGGAGTCCCTTTAACTATGGCTACACCTTC	CASSPGSPFNYGYTF
13	TRBV6-5	-	TRBJ1-4	-	TGTGCCAGCAGTTATACAGATAATGAAAAACTGTTTTTT	CASSYTDNEKLFF
14	TRBV19	-	TRBJ1-2	-	TGTGCCAGTAGTATCGTCTCAGGTGGCTATGGCTACACCTTC	CASSIVSGGYGYTF
14	TRBV4-2	-	TRBJ2-2	-	TGTGCCAGCAGCCAAGATGGATTAACCGGGGAGCTGTTTTTT	CASSQDGLTGELFF
14	TRBV3-1/TRBV3-2	-	TRBJ1-1	-	TGTGCCAGCAGCCAAAGTCGTGGGGGAACTGAAGCTTTCTTT	CASSQSRGGTEAFF
13	TRBV2	-	TRBJ2-5	-	TGTGCCAGCATGGAGGGGGCTCAAGAGACCCAGTACTTC	CASMEGAQETQYF
14	TRBV6-1	-	TRBJ2-1	-	TGTGCCAGCAGTGAAAGGCGATGGCCAAATGAGCAGTTCTTC	CASSERRWPNEQFF
15	TRBV5-1	-	TRBJ1-3	-	TGCGCCAGCAGCCAGTCCGAAGGGCGCGGAAACACCATATATTTT	CASSQSEGRGNTIYF
16	TRBV6-6	TRBD2	TRBJ2-1	once	TGTGCCAGCAAGGATTGGCGGGGGAGCTCCTACAATGAGCAGTTCTTC	CASKDWRGSSYNEQFF
14	TRBV5-1	-	TRBJ1-6	-	TGCGCCAGCAGCTTGAGAAGGGGAAATTCACCCCTCCACTTT	CASSLRRGNSPLHF
16	TRBV14	-	TRBJ1-1	-	TGTGCCAGCAGCCAAGAACCAAGGTACAGATACACTGAAGCTTTCTTT	CASSQEPRYRYTEAFF
14	TRBV29-1	-	TRBJ1-2	once	TGCAGCGTCGGGGCCCCGAGCGCTAACTATGGCTACACCTTC	CSVGAPSANYGYTF
12	TRBV28	-	TRBJ1-6	-	TGTGCCAGCAGTTTTGATGACTCACCCCTCCACTTT	CASSFDDSPLHF
14	TRBV30	-	TRBJ2-1	-	TGTGCCTGGCGACAGGCTAGCTCCTACAATGAGCAGTTCTTC	CAWRQASSYNEQFF
15	TRBV3-1/TRBV3-2	-	TRBJ2-3	once	TGTGCCAGCAGCCAGGGACTCGTACCCCCGGATACGCAGTATTTT	CASSQGLVPPDTQYF
15	TRBV5-1	-	TRBJ1-1	-	TGCGCCAGCAGCTTGGAGGCAGGACCCAACACTGAAGCTTTCTTT	CASSLEAGPNTEAFF
14	TRBV6-2/TRBV6-3	-	TRBJ1-1	-	TGTGCCAGCAGCCCCCTGGGGGGGAACACTGAAGCTTTCTTT	CASSPLGGNTEAFF
13	TRBV12-3/TRBV12-4	-	TRBJ2-7	-	TGTGCCAGCAGTTCCGACAGTTCCTACGAGCAGTACTTC	CASSSDSSYEQYF
13	TRBV7-2	-	TRBJ1-1	few	TGTGCCAGCAGCTTAGTCGGGCAGCGTGAAGCTTTCTTT	CASSLVGQREAFF
15	TRBV11-2	TRBD1	TRBJ2-2	once	TGTGCCAGCAGCTTTTGGACAGGGAACACCGGGGAGCTGTTTTTT	CASSFWTGNTGELFF
16	TRBV7-3	-	TRBJ1-1	-	TGTGCCAGCAGCCCGTGGGGGGACACCTCGAACACTGAAGCTTTCTTT	CASSPWGDTSNTEAFF
15	TRBV18	-	TRBJ1-4	-	TGTGCCAGCTCACCTGACGGGGCAGTGAATGAAAAACTGTTTTTT	CASSPDGAVNEKLFF
17	TRBV5-1	-	TRBJ1-4	-	TGCGCCAGCAGCTTGGGTCGTCGGGGACGTGGAAATGAAAAACTGTTTTTT	CASSLGRRGRGNEKLFF
15	TRBV11-3	-	TRBJ1-4	-	TGTGCCAGCAGCACCGTCAGGGGACTCAATGAAAAACTGTTTTTT	CASSTVRGLNEKLFF
10	TRBV2	-	TRBJ1-4	-	TGTGCCAGCAGTGGGGAAAAACTGTTTTTT	CASSGEKLFF